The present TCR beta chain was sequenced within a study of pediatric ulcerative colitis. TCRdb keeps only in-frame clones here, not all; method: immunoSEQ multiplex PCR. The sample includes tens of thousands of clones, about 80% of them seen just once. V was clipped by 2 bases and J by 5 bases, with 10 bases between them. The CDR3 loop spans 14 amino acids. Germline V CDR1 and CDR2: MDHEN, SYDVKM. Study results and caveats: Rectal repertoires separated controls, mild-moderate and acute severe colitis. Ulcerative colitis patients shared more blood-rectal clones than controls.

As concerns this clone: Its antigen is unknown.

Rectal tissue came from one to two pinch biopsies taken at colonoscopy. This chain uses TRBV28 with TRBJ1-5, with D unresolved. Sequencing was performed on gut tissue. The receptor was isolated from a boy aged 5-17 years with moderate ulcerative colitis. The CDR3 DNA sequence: TGTGCCAGCAGTTTAAGAGGTTTCTATCAGCCCCAGCATTTT. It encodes CASSLRGFYQPQHF.